This TCR beta chain was sequenced during a study of blood T cells in healthy people across ages. Across the whole study: For every two T cells, template switching captured about one barcoded beta molecule.

With regard to this clonotype: The antigen remains undetermined.

This CDR3 has 15 amino acids. V was clipped by 2 bases and J by 0 bases, with 11 bases between them. Findings and caveats of the study: Changes in expanded clonotypes were possibly confounded, as the CMV status of donors was unknown. Estimated diversity across one million T cells was deemed an underestimate. Diversity was higher, and naive CD4+ cells more numerous, in long-lived donors than in aged donors.

PCR was performed a second time for roughly 7 to 11 cycles using a sample-barcoded 5' primer and a J-beta primer mix. TCRdb re-called the 5' RACE reads with MiXCR, one entry per CDR3 protein. Among approximately 600,000 distinct CDR3 sequences listed, roughly three fifths were seen once. The source of this sequence is a man in his 60s in good health. The specimen was blood. The chain uses TRBV12-3 or TRBV12-4 and TRBJ2-7; D gene ambiguous. CDR3 residues: CASSLHSISSYEQYF. CDR3 bases: TGTGCCAGCAGTTTACATTCCATTAGCTCCTACGAGCAGTACTTC.